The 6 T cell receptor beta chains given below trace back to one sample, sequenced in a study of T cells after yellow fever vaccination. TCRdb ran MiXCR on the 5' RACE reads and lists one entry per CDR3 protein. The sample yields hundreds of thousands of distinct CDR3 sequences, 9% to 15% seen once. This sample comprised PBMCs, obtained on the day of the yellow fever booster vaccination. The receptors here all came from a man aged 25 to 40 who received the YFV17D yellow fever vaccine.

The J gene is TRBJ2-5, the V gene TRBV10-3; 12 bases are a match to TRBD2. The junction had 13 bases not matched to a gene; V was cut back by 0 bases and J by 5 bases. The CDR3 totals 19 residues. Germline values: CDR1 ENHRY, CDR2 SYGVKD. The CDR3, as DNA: TGTGCCATCAGTGAGTCGAGGCCTAGCGGGAGGGCCTCATGGGAGACCCAGTACTTC. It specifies CAISESRPSGRASWETQYF.

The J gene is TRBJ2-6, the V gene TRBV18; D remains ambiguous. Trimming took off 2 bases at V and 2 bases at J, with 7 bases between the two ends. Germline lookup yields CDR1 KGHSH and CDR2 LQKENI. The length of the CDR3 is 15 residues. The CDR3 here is CASSPSLAGANVLTF. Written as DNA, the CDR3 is TGTGCCAGCTCACCAAGCCTAGCTGGGGCCAACGTCCTGACTTTC.

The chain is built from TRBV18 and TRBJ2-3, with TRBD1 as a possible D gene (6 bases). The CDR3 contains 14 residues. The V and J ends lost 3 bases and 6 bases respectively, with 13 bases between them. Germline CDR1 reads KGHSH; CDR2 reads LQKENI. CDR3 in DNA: TGTGCCAGCTCACCGACGGACAGAGGGGATACGCAGTATTTT. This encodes CASSPTDRGDTQYF.

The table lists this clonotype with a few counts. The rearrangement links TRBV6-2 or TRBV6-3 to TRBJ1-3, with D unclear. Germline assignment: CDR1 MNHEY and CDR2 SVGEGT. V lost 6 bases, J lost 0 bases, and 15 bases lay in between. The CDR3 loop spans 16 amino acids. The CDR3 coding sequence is TGTGCCAGCAGCCTCGGTGCGTCTTACTCTGGAAACACCATATATTTT. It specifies CASSLGASYSGNTIYF.

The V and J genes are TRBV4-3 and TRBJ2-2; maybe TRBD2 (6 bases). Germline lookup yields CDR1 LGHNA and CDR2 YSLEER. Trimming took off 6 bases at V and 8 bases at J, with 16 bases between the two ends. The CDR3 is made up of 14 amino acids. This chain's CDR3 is CASRDGREQGELFF. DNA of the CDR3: TGCGCCAGCAGGGATGGACGGGAGCAGGGGGAGCTGTTTTTT.

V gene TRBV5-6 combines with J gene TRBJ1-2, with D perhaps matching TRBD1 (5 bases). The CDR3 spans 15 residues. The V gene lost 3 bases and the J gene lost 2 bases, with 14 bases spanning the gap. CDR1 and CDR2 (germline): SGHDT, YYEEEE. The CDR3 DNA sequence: TGTGCCAGCAGCTACCGCCTCCACAGGAACTATGGCTACACCTTC. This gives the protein CASSYRLHRNYGYTF.